Listed here is a single T cell receptor (beta chain). Its antigen is not identified. This record belongs to a study of shared clonotypes between healthy human individuals. Findings of the study overall: Non-shared clonotypes had lower generation probabilities than clonotypes shared by all four sorted-subset donors.

V lost 3 bases and J 2 bases, leaving 11 bases between the germline ends. CDR3 size: 14 residues. Per the germline V gene, CDR1 is SEHNR and CDR2 is FQNEAQ (reference sequence). Data came from immunoSEQ multiplex PCR; TCRdb stores just in-frame clones and leaves some out. Here the sample spans some 2 million clones, about 95% being singletons. Positive CCR7 selection of CD45RO-negative cells yielded the naive CD8 cells, and terminally differentiated effector memory CD45RA+ cells were excluded. The genes are TRBV7-9 and TRBJ2-7, with TRBD1 as a possible D gene (5 bases). Specimen: naive CD8+ T cells sorted from blood. This sequence originates from a man between 18 and 35 years old in good health. The CDR3 region is CASSFPTAAYEQYF. For the CDR3, the DNA is TGTGCCAGCAGCTTCCCGACAGCCGCCTACGAGCAGTACTTC.